This TCR beta chain was documented in a study of T cell repertoires in aging, cancer and after chemotherapy. The CDR3 is 14 amino acids. With 6 bases clipped from V and 7 bases from J, the junction kept 7 bases outside the gene matches. Germline loops: CDR1 WNHNN, CDR2 SYGVQD (reference sequence). Amplification of TCR beta used genomic DNA extracted from peripheral blood. Multiplex touch-down PCR with TRB-A/B primers amplified rearranged V-D-J TRB sequences. TCRdb reprocessed the multiplex PCR reads via MiXCR and lists one record per CDR3 protein. The sample shows about 9,400 distinct CDR3 sequences, about two fifths of them seen only once.

Sequencing input: blood. The chain carries TRBV10-1 and TRBJ2-2; 8 bases are a match to TRBD1. The TCR originated in a human donor in good health. The CDR3 protein is CASRPSGQGGELFF. CDR3 in DNA: TGCGCCAGCAGACCCTCAGGACAGGGCGGGGAGCTGTTTTTT.